A selection of T cell receptor beta chains follows, all from one sample in a study of blood T cell repertoires in COVID-19. TCRdb keeps only in-frame clones here, not all; method: immunoSEQ multiplex PCR. This table has around 280,000 clones, approximately 88% appearing once. The specimen sequenced was PBMCs or T cells enriched from blood (not recorded which). All receptors come from a woman between 40 and 55 years old who had recovered from COVID-19. The CDR3 runs from the conserved cysteine through the conserved F or W. A D gene is named only where the DNA matches it firmly. Clone size is stated in some rows and not others, as once, few, many or a class when expanded.

cdr3_nt: TGTGCCAGCAGTCGACCGGACAGGAGCACAGATACGCAGTATTTT
cdr3_aa: CASSRPDRSTDTQYF
j_call: TRBJ2-3
clone_size: .
v_call: TRBV28
d_call: TRBD1

cdr3_nt: TGTGCCAGTAGTCTGAGCCCGAGGAGTGCGGCGGAGACCCAGTACTTC
cdr3_aa: CASSLSPRSAAETQYF
j_call: TRBJ2-5
clone_size: .
v_call: TRBV19
d_call: .

cdr3_nt: TGTGCCAGCAGCCACTTAGGGGGAACGGCCTACGAGCAGTACTTC
cdr3_aa: CASSHLGGTAYEQYF
j_call: TRBJ2-7
clone_size: .
v_call: TRBV4-2
d_call: .

cdr3_nt: TGTGCCAGCAGCCCCTATGGGGGCTCGGGGCCCCAGCATTTT
cdr3_aa: CASSPYGGSGPQHF
j_call: TRBJ1-5
clone_size: .
v_call: TRBV7-2
d_call: .

cdr3_nt: TGCGCCAGCAGCCGCTGGACAGCTAATGAAAAACTGTTTTTT
cdr3_aa: CASSRWTANEKLFF
j_call: TRBJ1-4
clone_size: few
v_call: TRBV4-3
d_call: .

cdr3_nt: TGTGCCAGCAGTTTATACCCCGATCTAGCGGGGGGCTCCTACGAGCAGTACTTC
cdr3_aa: CASSLYPDLAGGSYEQYF
j_call: TRBJ2-7
clone_size: .
v_call: TRBV27
d_call: TRBD2

cdr3_nt: TGTGCCAGCAGCTTAGTTGGGACTAGCGGCTCCTACGAGCAGTACTTC
cdr3_aa: CASSLVGTSGSYEQYF
j_call: TRBJ2-7
clone_size: .
v_call: TRBV7-8
d_call: TRBD2

cdr3_nt: TGTGCCAGCAGCTTAGGACAGGGGGGGGAGCAGTACTTC
cdr3_aa: CASSLGQGGEQYF
j_call: TRBJ2-7
clone_size: many
v_call: TRBV7-2
d_call: TRBD1

cdr3_nt: TGTGCCAGCACAGGATCACGACCCTATGGCTACACCTTC
cdr3_aa: CASTGSRPYGYTF
j_call: TRBJ1-2
clone_size: .
v_call: TRBV28
d_call: .

cdr3_nt: TGCAGTGCTAGTGGGGAGGGGGTAGCGGGAGCCCACGAGCAGTACTTC
cdr3_aa: CSASGEGVAGAHEQYF
j_call: TRBJ2-7
clone_size: .
v_call: TRBV20-1
d_call: TRBD2

cdr3_nt: TGTGCCAGTAGTATTGGGACTAGCGGGCCACAATACGAGCAGTACTTC
cdr3_aa: CASSIGTSGPQYEQYF
j_call: TRBJ2-7
clone_size: .
v_call: TRBV19
d_call: TRBD2

cdr3_nt: TGTGCCAGCAGTGAAGCGGAGGCGAGCACAGATACGCAGTATTTT
cdr3_aa: CASSEAEASTDTQYF
j_call: TRBJ2-3
clone_size: few
v_call: TRBV2
d_call: .

cdr3_nt: TGTGCCAGCAGTTTACCGCTAGCGGGAGTCTACGAGCAGTACTTC
cdr3_aa: CASSLPLAGVYEQYF
j_call: TRBJ2-7
clone_size: .
v_call: TRBV28
d_call: TRBD2

cdr3_nt: TGCAGTGCTAGTTCAGGGGGAGGTGGTGGCAATGAGCAGTTCTTC
cdr3_aa: CSASSGGGGGNEQFF
j_call: TRBJ2-1
clone_size: .
v_call: TRBV20-1
d_call: .

cdr3_nt: TGTGCCAGCAGCTTAATGGCCCCCCACCTCTCTGGAAACACCATATATTTT
cdr3_aa: CASSLMAPHLSGNTIYF
j_call: TRBJ1-3
clone_size: .
v_call: TRBV7-3
d_call: .

cdr3_nt: TGTGCCACCCAGGTAGCTAGCGGGAGGGGAGAGCAGTACTTC
cdr3_aa: CATQVASGRGEQYF
j_call: TRBJ2-7
clone_size: .
v_call: TRBV6-6
d_call: TRBD2

cdr3_nt: TGTGCCAGCAGCCTGGACAGGGCCCCTCGTGGTCAGCCCCAGCATTTT
cdr3_aa: CASSLDRAPRGQPQHF
j_call: TRBJ1-5
clone_size: .
v_call: TRBV6-2/TRBV6-3
d_call: TRBD1

cdr3_nt: TGTGCCAGCAGCTTTGACAGGCAAGAGACCCAGTACTTC
cdr3_aa: CASSFDRQETQYF
j_call: TRBJ2-5
clone_size: .
v_call: TRBV7-3
d_call: .

cdr3_nt: TGTGCCAGCAGCCCCGGGACTTATAGCTCCTACAATGAGCAGTTCTTC
cdr3_aa: CASSPGTYSSYNEQFF
j_call: TRBJ2-1
clone_size: .
v_call: TRBV11-3
d_call: .

cdr3_nt: TGTGCCAGCAGCTTAGATGATCCGGTGGAAGAGACCCAGTACTTC
cdr3_aa: CASSLDDPVEETQYF
j_call: TRBJ2-5
clone_size: .
v_call: TRBV5-7
d_call: .

cdr3_nt: TGTGCCAGCAGTCACACAGCCTATGGCTACACCTTC
cdr3_aa: CASSHTAYGYTF
j_call: TRBJ1-2
clone_size: .
v_call: TRBV12-3/TRBV12-4
d_call: .

cdr3_nt: TGTGCCAGCAGTTTAGGCAGGGGGTATAACCTGTTTTTT
cdr3_aa: CASSLGRGYNLFF
j_call: TRBJ1-4
clone_size: .
v_call: TRBV12-3/TRBV12-4
d_call: TRBD1

cdr3_nt: TGTGCCAGCGCTGTTTCGGACCGGGGACTAGCGGGTGGGAATGAGCAGTTCTTC
cdr3_aa: CASAVSDRGLAGGNEQFF
j_call: TRBJ2-1
clone_size: .
v_call: TRBV21-1
d_call: .

cdr3_nt: TGTGCCAGCGGGGGGATCGGCACAGATACGCAGTATTTT
cdr3_aa: CASGGIGTDTQYF
j_call: TRBJ2-3
clone_size: .
v_call: TRBV28
d_call: .

cdr3_nt: TGTGCCAGCAGCTTAGCGTCAGGGGCAAGTTCACCCCTCCACTTT
cdr3_aa: CASSLASGASSPLHF
j_call: TRBJ1-6
clone_size: .
v_call: TRBV7-2
d_call: .

cdr3_nt: TGTGCCAGCAGCCAGGGAGTTGGCTACACCTTC
cdr3_aa: CASSQGVGYTF
j_call: TRBJ1-2
clone_size: .
v_call: TRBV3-1/TRBV3-2
d_call: .

cdr3_nt: TGTGCCAGCAGCTTGATTAGCGGGAGTTACTCTGGGGCCAACGTCCTGACTTTC
cdr3_aa: CASSLISGSYSGANVLTF
j_call: TRBJ2-6
clone_size: .
v_call: TRBV5-4
d_call: TRBD2

cdr3_nt: TGTGCCAGCTCACCGATGGGGGCCGAAGCTTTCTTT
cdr3_aa: CASSPMGAEAFF
j_call: TRBJ1-1
clone_size: few
v_call: TRBV18
d_call: .

cdr3_nt: TGCAGTGCTAGTTCGTTCAGGGGGCTAATCGAAAATCAGCCCCAGCATTTT
cdr3_aa: CSASSFRGLIENQPQHF
j_call: TRBJ1-5
clone_size: .
v_call: TRBV20-1
d_call: TRBD1

cdr3_nt: TGTGCCAGCAGCGTAGGCCTAGCGGGAGTAAGGTACCAAGAGACCCAGTACTTC
cdr3_aa: CASSVGLAGVRYQETQYF
j_call: TRBJ2-5
clone_size: .
v_call: TRBV9
d_call: TRBD2

cdr3_nt: TGTGCCAGCAGCTTGGTGGGCAGGGGGCAAGCTAATGAAAAACTGTTTTTT
cdr3_aa: CASSLVGRGQANEKLFF
j_call: TRBJ1-4
clone_size: .
v_call: TRBV5-5
d_call: TRBD1

cdr3_nt: TGTGCCAGCTGCAGGAACGGGGATTTCTACGAGCAGTACTTC
cdr3_aa: CASCRNGDFYEQYF
j_call: TRBJ2-7
clone_size: .
v_call: TRBV28
d_call: .

cdr3_nt: TGTGCCAGCAGCTTCGGACAGCAGAATGAAAAACTGTTTTTT
cdr3_aa: CASSFGQQNEKLFF
j_call: TRBJ1-4
clone_size: .
v_call: TRBV7-9
d_call: .

cdr3_nt: TGTGCCAGCTCGCAGGGAGGCGCTAATGAAAAACTGTTTTTT
cdr3_aa: CASSQGGANEKLFF
j_call: TRBJ1-4
clone_size: .
v_call: TRBV18
d_call: .

cdr3_nt: TGCAGCGTTCAGACAGAGTTGAACACTGAAGCTTTCTTT
cdr3_aa: CSVQTELNTEAFF
j_call: TRBJ1-1
clone_size: .
v_call: TRBV29-1
d_call: .

cdr3_nt: TGTGCCAGCAGTTACACCGGGACAGGACAGTACGAGCAGTACTTC
cdr3_aa: CASSYTGTGQYEQYF
j_call: TRBJ2-7
clone_size: once
v_call: TRBV6-5
d_call: TRBD1

cdr3_nt: TGTGCCAGCAGCTTGGCCCCTAGCCCCCCTTCACCCCTCCACTTT
cdr3_aa: CASSLAPSPPSPLHF
j_call: TRBJ1-6
clone_size: .
v_call: TRBV5-6
d_call: .

cdr3_nt: TGCAGCGTTAGGGTTGTTGGGACACGAGCCCTCAATGAGCAGTTCTTC
cdr3_aa: CSVRVVGTRALNEQFF
j_call: TRBJ2-1
clone_size: .
v_call: TRBV29-1
d_call: .

cdr3_nt: TGTGCCAGTAGTATAGACGGCACCTGGACACCGACGAATTCACCCCTCCACTTT
cdr3_aa: CASSIDGTWTPTNSPLHF
j_call: TRBJ1-6
clone_size: .
v_call: TRBV19
d_call: .

cdr3_nt: TGTGCCAGCTCATCGCAGAAGGACAGGGCGGGAGCTTTCTTT
cdr3_aa: CASSSQKDRAGAFF
j_call: TRBJ1-1
clone_size: once
v_call: TRBV18
d_call: TRBD1

cdr3_nt: TGTGCCAGCTCGGATTCCAGCGGCACAGATACGCAGTATTTT
cdr3_aa: CASSDSSGTDTQYF
j_call: TRBJ2-3
clone_size: .
v_call: TRBV18
d_call: .

cdr3_nt: TGCAGCGCTGAGCGGGGGGAGGAAGCTTTCTTT
cdr3_aa: CSAERGEEAFF
j_call: TRBJ1-1
clone_size: .
v_call: TRBV29-1
d_call: .

cdr3_nt: TGTGCCAGCAGTCAAGACAGAATCTATGGCTACACCTTC
cdr3_aa: CASSQDRIYGYTF
j_call: TRBJ1-2
clone_size: .
v_call: TRBV28
d_call: .

cdr3_nt: TGTGCCAGCAGCTTGGGGCTAGCGGGAGCAGATACGCAGTATTTT
cdr3_aa: CASSLGLAGADTQYF
j_call: TRBJ2-3
clone_size: once
v_call: TRBV5-4
d_call: TRBD2

cdr3_nt: TGCGCCAGCAGCCCTGCAGGGAACGCCCCGGAGACCCAGTACTTC
cdr3_aa: CASSPAGNAPETQYF
j_call: TRBJ2-5
clone_size: .
v_call: TRBV4-3
d_call: .

cdr3_nt: TGTGCCATCAAGGGGACTAGCGGGAGGAGGAATGAGCAGTTCTTC
cdr3_aa: CAIKGTSGRRNEQFF
j_call: TRBJ2-1
clone_size: .
v_call: TRBV10-3
d_call: TRBD2

cdr3_nt: TGTGCCAGCAGCTTAGGGACTAGCTCAGATACGCAGTATTTT
cdr3_aa: CASSLGTSSDTQYF
j_call: TRBJ2-3
clone_size: .
v_call: TRBV7-3
d_call: TRBD2

cdr3_nt: TGTGCCAGTAGTATGGTCTTCGATAGCTCTGGGGCCAACGTCCTGACTTTC
cdr3_aa: CASSMVFDSSGANVLTF
j_call: TRBJ2-6
clone_size: .
v_call: TRBV19
d_call: .

cdr3_nt: TGCGCCAGCAGTCAATGGGACAGGAGCTCCTATAATTCACCCCTCCACTTT
cdr3_aa: CASSQWDRSSYNSPLHF
j_call: TRBJ1-6
clone_size: .
v_call: TRBV23-1
d_call: TRBD1

cdr3_nt: TGTGCCAGCAGCCCAGGGACAGGGGTATATGGCTACACCTTC
cdr3_aa: CASSPGTGVYGYTF
j_call: TRBJ1-2
clone_size: .
v_call: TRBV5-6
d_call: TRBD1

cdr3_nt: TGTGCCAGCAGCTTGGGACTAGCGGCTTACAATGAGCAGTTCTTC
cdr3_aa: CASSLGLAAYNEQFF
j_call: TRBJ2-1
clone_size: .
v_call: TRBV7-8
d_call: TRBD2

cdr3_nt: TGTGCCAGCAGCTTAGCGCCAGGGGCCGACTACAATGAGCAGTTCTTC
cdr3_aa: CASSLAPGADYNEQFF
j_call: TRBJ2-1
clone_size: .
v_call: TRBV7-3
d_call: .

cdr3_nt: TGTGCCAGTAGTATAGGAACTAGCGGGAGCTCCTACAATGAGCAGTTCTTC
cdr3_aa: CASSIGTSGSSYNEQFF
j_call: TRBJ2-1
clone_size: .
v_call: TRBV19
d_call: TRBD2

cdr3_nt: TGTGCCAGCACGGGACAGGGGGCTCGAGAGACCCAGTACTTC
cdr3_aa: CASTGQGARETQYF
j_call: TRBJ2-5
clone_size: .
v_call: TRBV3-1/TRBV3-2
d_call: TRBD1

cdr3_nt: TGTGCCAGCAGTTTTGCGGGGAGCAGCAATCAGCCCCAGCATTTT
cdr3_aa: CASSFAGSSNQPQHF
j_call: TRBJ1-5
clone_size: .
v_call: TRBV28
d_call: .

cdr3_nt: TGTGCCAGCAGCCTTAGCGGGAGGATCCACGAGCAGTACTTC
cdr3_aa: CASSLSGRIHEQYF
j_call: TRBJ2-7
clone_size: .
v_call: TRBV5-4
d_call: TRBD2

cdr3_nt: TGTGCCAGCATGTACTCTGGGGCCAACGTCCTGACTTTC
cdr3_aa: CASMYSGANVLTF
j_call: TRBJ2-6
clone_size: .
v_call: TRBV6-6
d_call: .

cdr3_nt: TGTGCCAGTAGCTCCCGGACAAATCAGCCCCAGCATTTT
cdr3_aa: CASSSRTNQPQHF
j_call: TRBJ1-5
clone_size: .
v_call: TRBV19
d_call: .

cdr3_nt: TGTGCCAGTAGTATGACAGGGGAAGGGTTCACCGGGGCCAACGTCCTGACTTTC
cdr3_aa: CASSMTGEGFTGANVLTF
j_call: TRBJ2-6
clone_size: .
v_call: TRBV19
d_call: TRBD1

cdr3_nt: TGTGCCAGCAGCCAACAGGGGGCTGGAAACACCATATATTTT
cdr3_aa: CASSQQGAGNTIYF
j_call: TRBJ1-3
clone_size: .
v_call: TRBV3-1/TRBV3-2
d_call: TRBD1